This entry lists 27 T cell receptor beta chains sequenced from one sample in a study of shared clonotypes between healthy human individuals. Here immunoSEQ multiplex PCR was the method, and the copy in TCRdb shows in-frame clones only, minus some. The data hold millions of clones, with more than 80% observed a single time. The source material was naive CD4+ T cells sorted from blood. The sample's subset: CD45RA+ positively selected. The receptors derive from a man aged 18 to 30 in good health.

The genes are TRBV19 and TRBJ1-2, with TRBD1 identical over 8 bases. Germline values: CDR1 LNHDA, CDR2 SQIVND (reference sequence). The CDR3 totals 13 residues. After removal of 7 bases from V and 5 bases from J, the junction contained 6 bases not matched to a gene. The CDR3, as DNA: TGTGCCAGTAAAGGGACAGGCTTTTATGGCTACACCTTC. It encodes CASKGTGFYGYTF.

Notes on this clone: The sample has other DNA sequences that encode this CDR3 too. The chain joins TRBV7-2 to TRBJ2-7, with D possibly matching TRBD2 (6 bases). Trimming stripped 5 bases from V and 2 bases from J, with 10 bases between. Germline V gives CDR1 SGHTA, CDR2 FQGNSA. The CDR3 has 13 residues. CDR3 sequence reads: CASSAGPPYEQYF. The CDR3, as DNA: TGTGCCAGCAGCGCGGGGCCACCCTACGAGCAGTACTTC. The complete variable domain, with remaining parts taken from reference TRBV7-2 and TRBJ2-7, reads GAGVSQSPSNKVTEKGKDVELRCDPISGHTALYWYRQSLGQGLEFLIYFQGNSAPDKSGLPSDRFSAERTGGSVSTLTIQRTQQEDSAVYLCASSAGPPYEQYFGPGTRLTVT.

The J gene is TRBJ2-5, the V gene TRBV1; the table's D call of TRBD2 was not tested on the DNA. TRBV1 is a pseudogene. This CDR3 is 19 amino acids long. CDR3 sequence: CTSSHPRLAGPTGQETQYF. CDR3 nucleotide sequence: TGCACCAGCAGCCACCCAAGACTAGCGGGACCTACGGGGCAAGAGACCCAGTACTTC.

The chain has TRBV6-1 and TRBJ2-1; D remains unclear. Germline lookup yields CDR1 MNHNS and CDR2 SASEGT. The length of the CDR3 is 13 residues. Trimming took 8 bases from V and 1 from J, leaving 9 bases between them. The CDR3 spells CASSPGSYNEQFF. Written as DNA, the CDR3 is TGTGCCAGCTCCCCCGGTTCCTACAATGAGCAGTTCTTC.

This clone came up once. The sample holds other DNA sequences that translate to the same CDR3. The chain carries TRBV28 and TRBJ2-7, with 7 nucleotides matching TRBD1. Looked up from germline, CDR1 is MDHEN and CDR2 is SYDVKM. The CDR3 runs to 12 residues. The V and J ends lost 9 bases and 2 bases, in that order; junction bases with no gene match: 4. The CDR3 DNA is TGTGCCAGTCTGACAGGGACCTACGAGCAGTACTTC. Translating it yields CASLTGTYEQYF.

The CDR3 nucleotides are TGTGCCTGGACGGGTCGCGGGCGACGCTCCTACAATGAGCAGTTCTTC. This encodes CAWTGRGRRSYNEQFF. The chain uses TRBV30 and TRBJ2-1; perhaps TRBD2 as D (5 bases). Germline CDR1 is GTSNPN and CDR2 is SVGIG (reference sequence). V lost 4 bases and J lost 0, with 16 bases in between. This CDR3 has 16 amino acids.

This sequence joins TRBV5-4 and TRBJ2-1, with D unresolved. Trimming cost V 3 bases and J 3 bases, with 10 bases left between them. Germline V lookup: CDR1 SGHNT, CDR2 YYREEE (reference sequence). The CDR3 is 14 residues long. The CDR3 region is CASSSGRSYNEQFF. CDR3 DNA: TGTGCCAGCAGCTCCGGACGGAGCTACAATGAGCAGTTCTTC.

This chain uses TRBV2 with TRBJ1-1; possibly TRBD1 for D (5 bases). The germline V and J ends were trimmed by 8 bases and 11 bases, with 27 bases remaining between them. Germline V lookup: CDR1 SNHLY, CDR2 FYNNEI. The CDR3 extends over 15 amino acids. This CDR3 is CASRSTSRGAPRAFF. CDR3 nucleotides: TGTGCCAGCCGCTCAACGAGTCGAGGGGCTCCCCGGGCTTTCTTT.

The rearrangement joins TRBV6-5 to TRBJ1-1; D is unresolved. Germline CDR1 MNHEY, CDR2 SVGAGI. V gave up 2 bases and J gave up 0 bases, with 10 bases separating them. The CDR3 is made up of 15 amino acids. The CDR3 coding sequence is TGTGCCAGCAGTTACCAGAAACCGATGAACACTGAAGCTTTCTTT. Its translation is CASSYQKPMNTEAFF.

This chain connects TRBV9 to TRBJ2-1; D may match TRBD1 or TRBD2 (6 bases each). The CDR3 covers 15 residues. CDR1 is SGDLS and CDR2 is YYNGEE in the germline V gene. The V end was cut by 3 bases, the J end by 8 bases, with 18 bases between. The CDR3: CASSAGETGGYEQFF. The CDR3 region has the DNA TGTGCCAGCAGCGCCGGGGAAACCGGGGGCTATGAGCAGTTCTTC.

As concerns this clone: Other DNA sequences in the same sample also yield this CDR3. The chain combines TRBV11-2 with TRBJ1-5, with D hard to call. The CDR3 contains 15 residues. Trimming removed 1 base at V and 0 bases at J, with 7 bases between. Germline CDR1 reads SGHAT; CDR2 reads FQNNGV. The CDR3 DNA reads TGTGCCAGCAGCTTAGCCGGAAATAGCAATCAGCCCCAGCATTTT. Encoded protein: CASSLAGNSNQPQHF. Full variable domain (remainder filled in from reference TRBV11-2 and TRBJ1-5): EAGVAQSPRYKIIEKRQSVAFWCNPISGHATLYWYQQILGQGPKLLIQFQNNGVVDDSQLPKDRFSAERLKGVDSTLKIQPAKLEDSAVYLCASSLAGNSNQPQHFGDGTRLSIL.

The chain combines TRBV10-1 with TRBJ2-1, with 9 bases fitting TRBD2. There are 14 residues in the CDR3. Trimming removed 4 bases from V and 5 bases from J; junction bases left unmatched: 3. Germline CDR1 and CDR2: WNHNN and SYGVQD (reference sequence). CDR3 residues: CASSVAGVHNEQFF. In DNA form, the CDR3 reads TGCGCCAGCAGTGTAGCGGGAGTCCACAATGAGCAGTTCTTC.

This clone was recorded only once. The chain employs TRBV10-3 and TRBJ1-5; 8 positions match TRBD1. The trim removed 5 bases at V and 5 bases at J, leaving 8 bases unmatched. Germline V gene sequence: CDR1 ENHRY, CDR2 SYGVKD. This CDR3 is built from 15 residues. CDR3 nucleotides: TGTGCCATCAGTCTCACAGGGGGGGAATATCAGCCCCAGCATTTT. It translates to CAISLTGGEYQPQHF.

The V and J genes are TRBV7-2 and TRBJ2-1, with 12 bases aligning to TRBD2. The V and J ends lost 5 bases and 9 bases, in that order; junction bases with no gene match: 5. CDR1 is SGHTA, CDR2 FQGNSA, per germline. This CDR3 is built from 14 residues. In DNA form, the CDR3 reads TGTGCCAGCAGCCTACGGACTAGCGGGGCTGAGCAGTTCTTC. Protein: CASSLRTSGAEQFF.

The CDR3 region is CASSQSRLAGGRAGELFF. The CDR3 region has the DNA TGCGCCAGCAGTCAATCGCGGCTAGCGGGAGGAAGGGCCGGGGAGCTGTTTTTT. The chain uses TRBV23-1 and TRBJ2-2; 11 bases fit TRBD2. TRBV23-1 is labeled an ORF, and its function is uncertain. This CDR3 has 18 amino acids. V was pared by 0 bases and J by 6 bases, with 9 bases of the junction left unmatched.

The chain has TRBV25-1 and TRBJ2-3, with unresolved D. CDR3 size: 15 residues. Germline CDR1 reads MGHDK; CDR2 reads SYGVNS. Trimming removed 3 bases from V and 0 bases from J, with 10 bases in between. CDR3 nucleotide sequence: TGTGCCAGCAGTGAGGTCAGAGCTAGCACAGATACGCAGTATTTT. This encodes CASSEVRASTDTQYF. Based on the CDR3 plus reference TRBV25-1 and TRBJ2-3, the full variable domain is EADIYQTPRYLVIGTGKKITLECSQTMGHDKMYWYQQDPGMELHLIHYSYGVNSTEKGDLSSESTVSRIRTEHFPLTLESARPSHTSQYLCASSEVRASTDTQYFGPGTRLTVL.

The chain has TRBV11-2 and TRBJ2-1; no clear D gene. Deletions cut 4 bases from V and 0 bases from J, with 13 bases between. The CDR3 length is 16 residues. Germline lookup yields CDR1 SGHAT and CDR2 FQNNGV. CDR3 sequence reads: CASSSPIWLSYNEQFF. In nucleotides, the CDR3 is TGTGCCAGCAGCTCCCCGATTTGGCTCTCCTACAATGAGCAGTTCTTC.

This chain links TRBV10-1 with TRBJ2-7; weak D call: TRBD1 (6 bases). Trimming cost V 6 bases and J 5 bases, with 17 bases left between them. Germline CDR1 reads WNHNN; CDR2 reads SYGVQD (reference sequence). This CDR3 has 14 amino acids. The CDR3 DNA reads TGCGCCAGCAGCCAGGGGACCGGAATCCACGAGCAGTACTTC. Translated: CASSQGTGIHEQYF.

This chain connects TRBV9 to TRBJ2-1; no firm D call. The CDR3 runs to 14 residues. The germline CDR1 and CDR2 sequences are SGDLS and YYNGEE. Deletions cut 2 bases from V and 3 bases from J, with 9 bases between. CDR3 nucleotide sequence: TGTGCCAGCAGCGTCGGGCTTATCTACAATGAGCAGTTCTTC. Protein: CASSVGLIYNEQFF. The whole variable domain, remainder taken from reference TRBV9 and TRBJ2-1, is DSGVTQTPKHLITATGQRVTLRCSPRSGDLSVYWYQQSLDQGLQFLIQYYNGEERAKGNILERFSAQQFPDLHSELNLSSLELGDSALYFCASSVGLIYNEQFFGPGTRLTVL.

This chain connects TRBV7-3 to TRBJ1-2; no clear D. The CDR3 consists of 16 residues. V was clipped by 4 bases and J by 3 bases, with 18 bases between them. From germline, CDR1 is SGHTA and CDR2 FQGTGA. Here the CDR3 reads CASSYGGLDPYYGYTF. CDR3 nucleotide sequence: TGTGCCAGCAGCTACGGCGGTCTCGACCCATACTATGGCTACACCTTC.

The chain links TRBV19 to TRBJ1-5; D gene unclear. There are 16 residues in the CDR3. Looked up from germline, CDR1 is LNHDA and CDR2 is SQIVND (reference sequence). V lost 1 base, J lost 5 bases, and 15 bases lay in between. DNA for the CDR3: TGTGCCAGTAGTATAGCGGCCCTGGCGCTCCATCAGCCCCAGCATTTT. Its protein product is CASSIAALALHQPQHF. Drawing the rest from reference TRBV19 and TRBJ1-5, the complete variable domain is DGGITQSPKYLFRKEGQNVTLSCEQNLNHDAMYWYRQDPGQGLRLIYYSQIVNDFQKGDIAEGYSVSREKKESFPLTVTSAQKNPTAFYLCASSIAALALHQPQHFGDGTRLSIL.

The J gene is TRBJ2-2, the V gene TRBV30; D not certain. CDR1 and CDR2 from the germline V gene are GTSNPN and SVGIG (reference sequence). V gave up 2 bases and J gave up 1 base, with 11 bases separating them. The CDR3 consists of 15 residues. The CDR3 protein is CAWSNGSWNTGELFF. The CDR3 nucleotides read TGTGCCTGGAGTAACGGTAGTTGGAACACCGGGGAGCTGTTTTTT. The whole variable domain, filled in from reference TRBV30 and TRBJ2-2, reads SQTIHQWPATLVQPVGSPLSLECTVEGTSNPNLYWYRQAAGRGLQLLFYSVGIGQISSEVPQNLSASRPQDRQFILSSKKLLLSDSGFYLCAWSNGSWNTGELFFGEGSRLTVL.

The chain combines TRBV6-1 with TRBJ2-7; 9 bases fit TRBD2. CDR1 and CDR2 from the germline V gene are MNHNS and SASEGT. This CDR3 spans 15 amino acids. J lost 4 bases, V lost 3 bases, and 7 bases had no gene match. In DNA, the CDR3 is TGTGCCAGCAGTGAGACGGTAGCGGGAGTGTACGAGCAGTACTTC. It specifies CASSETVAGVYEQYF.

V and J are TRBV7-2 and TRBJ2-7; TRBD2 is a possible D gene (5 bases). Germline CDR1 and CDR2: SGHTA and FQGNSA. Trimming removed 5 bases at V and 0 bases at J, with 11 bases between. The CDR3 length is 14 residues. Here the CDR3 reads CASSRDPSSYEQYF. The DNA of the CDR3 is TGTGCCAGCAGCCGGGATCCGAGCTCCTACGAGCAGTACTTC.

This chain links TRBV7-2 with TRBJ2-1; a weak D match, TRBD2 (6 bases). The length of the CDR3 is 16 residues. The V and J ends lost 4 bases and 5 bases respectively, with 18 bases between them. Germline assignment: CDR1 SGHTA and CDR2 FQGNSA. The CDR3 DNA is TGTGCCAGCAGCTCCGGAGGGACGGCCATTCACAATGAGCAGTTCTTC. It specifies CASSSGGTAIHNEQFF.

This clone has a single count. Other DNA sequences in this sample translate to the same CDR3. This chain uses TRBV2 with TRBJ2-7; 7 nucleotides align to TRBD1. V was pared by 6 bases and J by 2 bases, with 4 bases of the junction left unmatched. The CDR3 loop spans 13 amino acids. CDR1 SNHLY and CDR2 FYNNEI come from the germline V gene. This chain's CDR3 is CASRRTGTYEQYF. CDR3 coding DNA: TGTGCCAGCAGGCGGACAGGTACCTACGAGCAGTACTTC.

This clone showed up just a few times. The chain has TRBV2 and TRBJ2-7; D uncertain. Germline CDR1 reads SNHLY; CDR2 reads FYNNEI. V lost 8 bases and J lost 6, with 8 bases in between. The CDR3 is 10 amino acids. The CDR3 reads CASGIGEQYF. The CDR3 bases are TGTGCCAGCGGAATAGGCGAGCAGTACTTC.